The 10 T cell receptor beta chains below come from one sample, sequenced in a study of shared clonotypes between healthy human individuals. Some clones are missing from TCRdb's copy, which holds only in-frame ones; the method was immunoSEQ multiplex PCR. This table holds 640,000 or so clones, 72% found once. The sequencing input was memory CD4+ T cells sorted from blood. Noted subset: CD45RA-negative fraction. The receptors stem from a woman in her twenties or thirties in good health.

The chain links TRBV15 to TRBJ2-5, with 8 bases aligning to TRBD1. J gave up 4 bases and V 4 bases, and 5 bases lay outside the gene matches. The CDR3 spans 14 residues. CDR1 LNHNV and CDR2 YYDKDF come from the germline V gene (reference sequence). The CDR3, as DNA: TGTGCCACCAGCATCCCGACAGGGGCAGAGACCCAGTACTTC. Protein: CATSIPTGAETQYF.

This sequence joins TRBV5-6 and TRBJ2-5, with D unclear. Trimming cost V 2 bases and J 4 bases, with 24 bases left between them. The CDR3 covers 18 residues. The germline V gene encodes CDR1 SGHDT and CDR2 YYEEEE. The CDR3 DNA follows: TGTGCCAGCAGCTTATTTGCGTTGGGGTCTCCTGATGGAGAGACCCAGTACTTC. Protein: CASSLFALGSPDGETQYF.

This chain uses TRBV11-2 with TRBJ2-6; D uncertain. The CDR3 extends over 15 amino acids. Germline values: CDR1 SGHAT, CDR2 FQNNGV. V was trimmed by 3 bases and J by 0 bases, leaving 6 bases between them. The CDR3 is CASSFTPSGANVLTF. For the CDR3, the DNA is TGTGCCAGCAGCTTCACACCCTCTGGGGCCAACGTCCTGACTTTC.

CDR3 sequence: CASSLSAGNTEAFF. The CDR3 bases are TGTGCCAGCAGCTTATCAGCGGGGAACACTGAAGCTTTCTTT. The chain is built from TRBV7-3 and TRBJ1-1; D gene ambiguous. V dropped 2 bases and J dropped 1 base, with 8 bases sitting between them. Germline values: CDR1 SGHTA, CDR2 FQGTGA. The CDR3 spans 14 residues.

The chain uses TRBV28 and TRBJ2-2; TRBD1 matches 7 bases. Trimming took 6 bases from V and 2 from J; bases not matched to a gene: 6. Germline V gene sequence: CDR1 MDHEN, CDR2 SYDVKM. The CDR3 totals 15 residues. This chain's CDR3 is CASRSDRVNTGELFF. As DNA, the CDR3 is TGTGCCAGCAGATCTGACAGGGTAAACACCGGGGAGCTGTTTTTT.

V usage is TRBV12-2 and J usage is TRBJ1-1. TRBV12-2 is flagged as a pseudogene. The CDR3 is 14 amino acids. CDR3 sequence (DNA): TGTGCAAGTCGCTTAATACGCACTACAGGGACTGCTTTCTTT. It yields the protein CASRLIRTTGTAFF.

The genes are TRBV7-3 and TRBJ2-1; tentatively, D is TRBD1 (6 bases). The germline V gene has CDR1 SGHTA and CDR2 FQGTGA. Trimming removed 4 bases from V and 10 bases from J, with 14 bases in between. The CDR3 extends over 13 amino acids. CDR3 amino acids: CASSSGAPTEQFF. Written as DNA, the CDR3 is TGTGCCAGCAGCTCAGGGGCGCCTACGGAGCAGTTCTTC.

This clone has more than one count but fewer than ten. The rearrangement joins TRBV7-2 to TRBJ2-1; weak D call: TRBD2 (5 bases). V lost 8 bases and J 7 bases, leaving 6 bases between the germline ends. CDR1 is SGHTA, CDR2 FQGNSA, per germline. The CDR3 has 10 amino acids. The CDR3 loop reads CASGGNEQFF. In nucleotides, the CDR3 is TGTGCCAGCGGAGGAAATGAGCAGTTCTTC. The full variable domain, in which reference TRBV7-2 and TRBJ2-1 provide the parts outside the CDR3, is GAGVSQSPSNKVTEKGKDVELRCDPISGHTALYWYRQSLGQGLEFLIYFQGNSAPDKSGLPSDRFSAERTGGSVSTLTIQRTQQEDSAVYLCASGGNEQFFGPGTRLTVL.

The chain has TRBV28 and TRBJ1-2; D not resolved. The CDR3 has 14 amino acids. From germline, CDR1 is MDHEN and CDR2 SYDVKM. Trimming cost V 2 bases and J 2 bases, with 9 bases left between them. The CDR3 coding sequence is TGTGCCAGCAGTTTAAGGCAGGCCAACTATGGCTACACCTTC. Translating gives CASSLRQANYGYTF.

V usage is TRBV7-2 and J usage is TRBJ2-2; 9 nucleotides line up with TRBD2. Per the germline V gene, CDR1 is SGHTA and CDR2 is FQGNSA. The CDR3 runs to 15 residues. Unmatched junction bases numbered 6, after V lost 1 base and J lost 9 bases. The CDR3, as DNA: TGTGCCAGCAGCTTAGTAGCGGGAGAGTCCCGGGAGCTGTTTTTT. As protein: CASSLVAGESRELFF.